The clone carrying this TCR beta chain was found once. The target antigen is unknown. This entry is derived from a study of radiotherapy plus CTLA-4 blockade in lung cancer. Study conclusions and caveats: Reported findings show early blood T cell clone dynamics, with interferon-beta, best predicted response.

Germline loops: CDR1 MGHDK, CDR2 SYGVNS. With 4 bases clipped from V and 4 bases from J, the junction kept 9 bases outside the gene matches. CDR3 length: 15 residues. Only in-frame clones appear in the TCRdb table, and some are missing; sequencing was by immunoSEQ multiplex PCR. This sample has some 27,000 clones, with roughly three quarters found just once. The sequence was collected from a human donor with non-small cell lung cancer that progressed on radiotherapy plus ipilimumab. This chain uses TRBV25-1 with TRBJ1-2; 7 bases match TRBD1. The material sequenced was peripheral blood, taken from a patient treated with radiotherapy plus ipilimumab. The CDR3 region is CASSGYRGRGYGYTF. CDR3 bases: TGTGCCAGCAGTGGTTACAGGGGAAGAGGCTATGGCTACACCTTC.